This T cell receptor beta chain comes out of a study of cytomegalovirus exposure and HLA in healthy donors. Germline CDR1 and CDR2: SGHKS and YYEKEE (reference sequence). Germline trimming cut 4 bases from V and 7 bases from J; bases unmatched to any gene: 12. The CDR3 is made up of 16 amino acids. Points from the study as a whole: Confirmation in vitro established that three CMV-associated chains were specific for CMV antigens. Rare TCR sequences dominated, though some public TCRs recurred in many donors. First-cohort TCR clusters tended to co-occur in the 120 or so validation repertoires, a later analysis found. The classifier was said to identify cytomegalovirus status with high specificity and sensitivity.

On this clone itself: Antigen: not known.

Produced via immunoSEQ multiplex PCR; TCRdb's table is partial and in-frame only. The repertoire holds approximately 59,000 clones, 93% seen once, with 1.5% to 2% in the top ten. This receptor was obtained from a woman under 30 in good health and CMV-seropositive. Sequenced: PBMCs. The chain employs TRBV5-5 and TRBJ2-4; 9 nucleotides align to TRBD1. The CDR3: CASSHPRPGQGNIQYF. CDR3 DNA sequence: TGTGCCAGCAGCCACCCCCGTCCGGGACAGGGTAACATTCAGTACTTC.